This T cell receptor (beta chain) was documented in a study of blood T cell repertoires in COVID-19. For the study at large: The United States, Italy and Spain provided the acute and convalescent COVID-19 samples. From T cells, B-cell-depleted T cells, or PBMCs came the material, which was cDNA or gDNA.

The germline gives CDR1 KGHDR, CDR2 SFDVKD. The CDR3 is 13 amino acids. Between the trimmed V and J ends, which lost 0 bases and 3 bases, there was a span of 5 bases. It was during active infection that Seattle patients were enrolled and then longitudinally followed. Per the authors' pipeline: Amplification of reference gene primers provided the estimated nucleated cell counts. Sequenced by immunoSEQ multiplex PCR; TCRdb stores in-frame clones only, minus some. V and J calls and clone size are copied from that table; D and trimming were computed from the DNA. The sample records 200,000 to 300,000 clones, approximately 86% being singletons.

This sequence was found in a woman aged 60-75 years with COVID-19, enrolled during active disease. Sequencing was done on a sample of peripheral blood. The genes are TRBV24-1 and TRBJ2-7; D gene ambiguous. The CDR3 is CATSDLHNYEQYF. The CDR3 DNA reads TGTGCCACCAGTGATTTGCACAACTACGAGCAGTACTTC.